Shown below are 19 T cell receptor beta chains from a single sample sequenced in a study of Ad26.COV2.S vaccination and SARS-CoV-2 variants. Specified treatment: some 19 received Ad26.COV2.S at low or high dose, single or two shots; roughly five received placebo; per-sample allocation not given. Sampling occurred on day 63 after the first vaccine or placebo injection. Using immunoSEQ multiplex PCR, the repertoire was profiled, and TCRdb retains in-frame clones only, with some absent. The repertoire includes 300,000 to 400,000 clones, about 86% of them detected once, and 1.9% sits in the top ten. Sample: peripheral blood, taken in a trial of Ad26.COV2.S vaccine versus placebo. The source of these receptors is a person aged 18 to 65 who received the Ad26.COV2.S COVID-19 vaccine or a placebo.

The chain links TRBV6-5 to TRBJ1-5; 7 nucleotides line up with TRBD1. This CDR3 is 15 amino acids long. After removal of 7 bases from V and 2 bases from J, the junction contained 8 bases not matched to a gene. Germline V gene lookup returns CDR1 MNHEY and CDR2 SVGAGI. The CDR3 DNA is TGTGCCAGCAACCAACGGACAGGCCGCAATCAGCCCCAGCATTTT. This translates into CASNQRTGRNQPQHF.

This chain connects TRBV30 to TRBJ2-7; 12 bases are a match to TRBD2. This CDR3 comprises 16 residues. V gave up 3 bases and J gave up 3 bases; unmatched junction bases: 9. Germline CDR1 GTSNPN, CDR2 SVGIG (reference sequence). CDR3 region: CAWRFPTSGGNYEQYF. CDR3 sequence (DNA): TGTGCCTGGAGGTTCCCGACTAGCGGGGGCAACTACGAGCAGTACTTC.

The chain carries TRBV6-2 or TRBV6-3 and TRBJ2-2; TRBD1 matches 8 bases. This CDR3 has 19 residues. Trimming took 2 bases from V and 3 from J; bases not matched to a gene: 14. CDR1 MNHEY and CDR2 SVGEGT come from the germline V gene. This CDR3 is CASSYGAGGATGYTGELFF. The CDR3 nucleotides are TGTGCCAGCAGTTACGGGGCAGGGGGCGCGACCGGCTACACCGGGGAGCTGTTTTTT.

V usage is TRBV6-2 or TRBV6-3 and J usage is TRBJ1-4; D is undetermined. CDR3 length equals 15 residues. Germline V gene sequence: CDR1 MNHEY, CDR2 SVGEGT. Trimming left V 5 bases short and J 2 bases short, with 12 bases between. As DNA, the CDR3 is TGTGCCAGCAGTACCTTCGGACCCACTAATGAAAAACTGTTTTTT. Translating gives CASSTFGPTNEKLFF.

The gene calls are TRBV10-2 and TRBJ2-1; a possible D gene is TRBD1 (6 bases). The V gene lost 5 bases and the J gene lost 4 bases, with 15 bases spanning the gap. The V gene's germline CDR1 is WSHSY and CDR2 SAAADI. CDR3 length: 15 amino acids. CDR3 sequence: CASSPTRQVYNEQFF. The CDR3 coding sequence is TGCGCCAGCAGTCCCACCAGACAGGTTTACAATGAGCAGTTCTTC.

The chain combines TRBV14 with TRBJ2-5; D might be TRBD2 (6 bases). CDR1 and CDR2 from the germline V gene are SGHDN and FVKESK. The CDR3 totals 16 residues. The V end was cut by 3 bases, the J end by 5 bases, with 19 bases between. The CDR3 reads CASSQDYNRPRETQYF. CDR3 sequence (DNA): TGTGCCAGCAGCCAGGACTATAACAGGCCGCGGGAGACCCAGTACTTC.

The sample holds one count of this clone. The chain joins TRBV6-5 to TRBJ1-1, with D unresolved. Trimming left V 8 bases short and J 0 bases short, with 13 bases between. This CDR3 region has 14 residues. In germline, CDR1 is MNHEY, CDR2 SVGAGI. CDR3 in amino acids: CASHGRTMNTEAFF. The CDR3 region has the DNA TGTGCCAGCCACGGACGGACCATGAACACTGAAGCTTTCTTT.

The chain is built from TRBV7-9 and TRBJ1-2, with 7 bases fitting TRBD1. The CDR3 runs to 13 residues. Per the germline V gene, CDR1 is SEHNR and CDR2 is FQNEAQ (reference sequence). Unmatched junction bases numbered 4, after V lost 5 bases and J lost 4 bases. The CDR3 DNA is TGTGCCAGCAGCCGGGGACAGATCTATGGCTACACCTTC. Translation: CASSRGQIYGYTF.

This clone has a handful of counts. The chain uses TRBV6-2 or TRBV6-3 and TRBJ1-6; 8 bases are shared with TRBD1. Germline CDR1 reads MNHEY; CDR2 reads SVGEGT. The V gene end was trimmed by 2 bases and the J gene end by 9 bases; junction bases not matched to a gene: 6. There are 15 residues in the CDR3. The CDR3 DNA reads TGTGCCAGCAGTTACAACCCAGGGGGCTTTTCACCCCTCCACTTT. It is translated as CASSYNPGGFSPLHF.

The V and J genes are TRBV11-3 and TRBJ2-4, with 7 bases aligning to TRBD1. V lost 7 bases, J lost 8 bases, and 11 bases stayed unmatched. This CDR3 is 14 amino acids long. Germline values: CDR1 SGHNT, CDR2 YENEEA. The CDR3 loop reads CASKRDSLADIQYF. CDR3 bases: TGTGCCAGCAAACGGGACAGCCTCGCAGACATTCAGTACTTC. The full variable domain, with the rest looked up from reference TRBV11-3 and TRBJ2-4, is EAGVVQSPRYKIIEKKQPVAFWCNPISGHNTLYWYLQNLGQGPELLIRYENEEAVDDSQLPKDRFSAERLKGVDSTLKIQPAELGDSAVYLCASKRDSLADIQYFGAGTRLSVL.

CDR3 nucleotides: TGTGCCAGCACCCTAACCCAGGGTCCCTACGAGCAGTACTTC. Translated: CASTLTQGPYEQYF. This chain connects TRBV28 to TRBJ2-7; TRBD1 might be the D (5 bases). Germline lookup yields CDR1 MDHEN and CDR2 SYDVKM. V was trimmed by 7 bases and J by 2 bases, leaving 15 bases between them. The length of the CDR3 is 14 residues. Full variable domain (outside the CDR3, taken from reference TRBV28 and TRBJ2-7): DVKVTQSSRYLVKRTGEKVFLECVQDMDHENMFWYRQDPGLGLRLIYFSYDVKMKEKGDIPEGYSVSREKKERFSLILESASTNQTSMYLCASTLTQGPYEQYFGPGTRLTVT.

Written as DNA, the CDR3 is TGTGCCAGCAGCTTAAGGACAGGGAGTCAGCCCCAGCATTTT. Translation gives CASSLRTGSQPQHF. The rearrangement links TRBV7-2 to TRBJ1-5; the match to TRBD1 covers 8 bases. In germline, CDR1 is SGHTA, CDR2 FQGNSA. The CDR3 covers 14 residues. The junction had 3 bases not matched to a gene; V was cut back by 2 bases and J by 6 bases. The whole variable domain, filled in from reference TRBV7-2 and TRBJ1-5, reads GAGVSQSPSNKVTEKGKDVELRCDPISGHTALYWYRQSLGQGLEFLIYFQGNSAPDKSGLPSDRFSAERTGGSVSTLTIQRTQQEDSAVYLCASSLRTGSQPQHFGDGTRLSIL.

The chain uses TRBV4-3 and TRBJ1-1; unclear D gene. CDR3 length equals 14 residues. From germline, CDR1 is LGHNA and CDR2 YSLEER. V lost 4 bases to trimming and J lost 11 bases, with 20 bases between them. The CDR3 coding sequence is TGCGCCAGCAGCCCTCATATTGATAGGCAAACCGCTTTCTTT. Translating gives CASSPHIDRQTAFF.

The V call is TRBV14, the J call TRBJ2-7; 7 bases are shared with TRBD2. CDR1 is SGHDN, CDR2 FVKESK, per germline. The junction had 5 bases not matched to a gene; V was cut back by 1 base and J by 2 bases. The CDR3 length is 15 residues. This CDR3 is CASSQGLGLAYEQYF. In nucleotides, the CDR3 is TGTGCCAGCAGCCAAGGACTTGGACTAGCCTACGAGCAGTACTTC.

The V call is TRBV25-1, the J call TRBJ2-1; 8 bases match TRBD1. The CDR3 spans 13 residues. V shed 3 bases and J 12 bases; nucleotides not matched to a gene: 7. Germline assignment: CDR1 MGHDK and CDR2 SYGVNS. The CDR3 DNA is TGTGCCAGCAGTGATGGGGACAGGCGACTGCAGTTCTTC. Protein product: CASSDGDRRLQFF.

This clone occurred once. The gene calls are TRBV5-1 and TRBJ1-4, with a tentative D call TRBD1 (5 bases). Germline V lookup: CDR1 SGHRS, CDR2 YFSETQ. The CDR3 has 16 residues. V lost 4 bases and J lost 2, with 15 bases in between. The CDR3 here is CASSRGRGITNEKLFF. Written as DNA, the CDR3 is TGCGCCAGCAGCCGTGGGAGGGGCATTACTAATGAAAAACTGTTTTTT.

The sample holds one count of this clone. This may stem from a read error, because a much larger clone lies one nucleotide away. The rearrangement links TRBV5-5 to TRBJ1-2; D is ambiguous. Germline V CDR1 and CDR2: SGHKS, YYEKEE (reference sequence). Trimming cost V 0 bases and J 3 bases, with 3 bases left between them. There are 12 residues in the CDR3. CDR3 coding DNA: TGTGCCAGCAGCTTGGGAGACTATGGCTACACCTTC. Protein sequence: CASSLGDYGYTF.

The chain combines TRBV6-5 with TRBJ1-2; 7 bases fit TRBD1. The germline V gene has CDR1 MNHEY and CDR2 SVGAGI. The CDR3 sequence is 15 residues long. V shed 7 bases and J 3 bases; nucleotides not matched to a gene: 11. CDR3 coding DNA: TGTGCCAGCACCCCCGGGACAGCCGGCCACTATGGCTACACCTTC. It specifies CASTPGTAGHYGYTF.

The V call is TRBV30, the J call TRBJ1-2; 11 nucleotides align to TRBD1. The length of the CDR3 is 12 residues. The junction had 5 bases not matched to a gene; V was cut back by 2 bases and J by 12 bases. Looked up from germline, CDR1 is GTSNPN and CDR2 is SVGIG (reference sequence). The CDR3 here is CAWSTGTGGHTF. The CDR3 DNA is TGTGCCTGGAGTACGGGGACAGGGGGTCACACCTTC.